Below are 16 T cell receptor beta chains sequenced from a single sample in a study of early T cells in non-severe SARS-CoV-2 infection (dated by TCRdb to the early 2020s). The library was made by 5' RACE. Sequencing was performed on a NextSeq 500. TCRdb trimmed the raw reads at Q25, called clones with MiXCR and kept productive beta chains. Rows merge per CDR3 protein into single entries with the most common DNA and genes. The sample table holds about 56,000 distinct CDR3 sequences, of which about 10% were seen once. Over 5% of the sample comes from the top ten. Material: whole blood. These receptors were obtained from an adult who was a healthcare worker with PCR-confirmed SARS-CoV-2 infection or an uninfected control (not recorded which).

In this sample, this clonotype turned up many times. The chain joins TRBV10-3 to TRBJ1-1; the D gene is possibly TRBD1 (5 bases). The germline V gene encodes CDR1 ENHRY and CDR2 SYGVKD. The CDR3 extends over 13 amino acids. Trimming left V 4 bases short and J 0 bases short, with 6 bases between. In nucleotides, the CDR3 is TGTGCCATCAGTGTGGACATGAACACTGAAGCTTTCTTT. Protein product: CAISVDMNTEAFF.

Ten or more counts support this clonotype. V is TRBV9 and J is TRBJ2-4, with 7 bases lining up with TRBD1. The CDR3 has 13 residues. After removal of 0 bases from V and 7 bases from J, the junction contained 1 base not matched to a gene. CDR1 and CDR2 (germline): SGDLS, YYNGEE. CDR3 bases: TGTGCCAGCAGCGTAGGGACAGGCAACATTCAGTACTTC. It is translated as CASSVGTGNIQYF.

Worth noting for this clonotype: A much bigger clone sits one base away, suggesting this may be a read error. The chain joins TRBV15 to TRBJ2-1; 8 bases align to TRBD2. The CDR3 runs to 16 residues. CDR1 is LNHNV and CDR2 is YYDKDF in the germline V gene (reference sequence). The CDR3 nucleotides read TGTGTCACCAGCGATGGGAGCGGGAGCGCCTACAATGAGCAGTTCTTC. Translated, it gives CVTSDGSGSAYNEQFF.

In this sample, this clonotype turned up many times. V is TRBV10-3 and J is TRBJ1-2, with 9 bases identical to TRBD1. V gave up 5 bases and J gave up 7 bases; unmatched junction bases: 8. The CDR3 runs to 14 residues. CDR1 is ENHRY and CDR2 is SYGVKD in the germline V gene. The CDR3 coding sequence is TGTGCCATCAGTCAGAGGGACAGGGCGGGTGGCTACACCTTC. Its protein is CAISQRDRAGGYTF.

This clonotype was seen many times. The chain joins TRBV2 to TRBJ2-5; D remains ambiguous. Germline lookup yields CDR1 SNHLY and CDR2 FYNNEI. V dropped 4 bases and J dropped 7 bases, with 16 bases sitting between them. The CDR3 length is 14 residues. CDR3 bases: TGTGCCAGCAGTGCGGGCCTTGGTCATCGGACCCAGTACTTC. Protein product: CASSAGLGHRTQYF.

In its sample, this clonotype was seen a few times. The CDR3 DNA is TGTGCCAGCAGTGAGAGGGGGCATGGCTACACCTTC. Protein product: CASSERGHGYTF. The genes are TRBV25-1 and TRBJ1-2; TRBD1 aligns across 7 bases. Germline V CDR1 and CDR2: MGHDK, SYGVNS. This CDR3 has 12 residues. With 3 bases clipped from V and 6 bases from J, the junction kept 1 base outside the gene matches.

This sequence joins TRBV4-1 and TRBJ2-2; tentatively, D is TRBD2 (6 bases). The V end lost 6 bases, the J end lost 0 bases, and 8 bases lay between the germline ends. CDR3 size: 14 residues. CDR1 and CDR2 (germline): MGHRA, YSYEKL. CDR3 DNA sequence: TGCGCCAGCAGTAGCGGTCCGAACACCGGGGAGCTGTTTTTT. Translation: CASSSGPNTGELFF.

This clonotype was detected only a few times. The CDR3 DNA reads as TGTGCCAGCAAACGGGACTTCGATTTGAGAGAGCAGTACTTC. Translation: CASKRDFDLREQYF. The chain recombines TRBV6-5 with TRBJ2-7, with D possibly being TRBD2 (6 bases). The length of the CDR3 is 14 residues. The germline V gene has CDR1 MNHEY and CDR2 SVGAGI. V was clipped by 7 bases and J by 7 bases, with 20 bases between them.

The chain is built from TRBV7-6 and TRBJ2-5; 11 bases agree with TRBD2. CDR3 length: 15 amino acids. Germline CDR1 and CDR2: SGHVS and FNYEAQ. Unmatched junction bases numbered 3, after V lost 3 bases and J lost 3 bases. In DNA form, the CDR3 reads TGTGCCAGCAGCTTTTCGGGACTAGCGGAAGAGACCCAGTACTTC. Encoded protein: CASSFSGLAEETQYF.

This clonotype was seen ten or more times. The V call is TRBV7-9, the J call TRBJ2-1; weak D call: TRBD1 (5 bases). Trimming left V 5 bases short and J 2 bases short, with 13 bases between. From germline, CDR1 is SEHNR and CDR2 FQNEAQ (reference sequence). The CDR3 totals 15 residues. CDR3 coding DNA: TGTGCCAGCAGCGCCCCCAGGGTGACCTACAATGAGCAGTTCTTC. Translated: CASSAPRVTYNEQFF. Full variable domain (outside the CDR3, taken from reference TRBV7-9 and TRBJ2-1): DTGVSQNPRHKITKRGQNVTFRCDPISEHNRLYWYRQTLGQGPEFLTYFQNEAQLEKSRLLSDRFSAERPKGSFSTLEIQRTEQGDSAMYLCASSAPRVTYNEQFFGPGTRLTVL.

This clonotype came up a few times. The chain is built from TRBV14 and TRBJ2-2; weak D call: TRBD1 (5 bases). CDR3 size: 17 residues. From germline, CDR1 is SGHDN and CDR2 FVKESK. With 3 bases removed from V and 0 bases from J, the gap between germline ends came to 14 bases. The CDR3 protein is CASSQTRQITNTGELFF. The CDR3 nucleotides are TGTGCCAGCAGCCAGACTCGACAGATTACGAACACCGGGGAGCTGTTTTTT.

About this clonotype: A much larger clone differs from this one at a single base, so this may be a read error. The chain recombines TRBV12-3 or TRBV12-4 with TRBJ2-1, with TRBD2 matching 10 bases. There are 15 residues in the CDR3. CDR3: CASSPRLAGYNELFF. The CDR3 DNA sequence: TGTGCCAGCAGCCCTCGACTAGCGGGTTACAATGAGCTGTTCTTC.

This clonotype was recorded many times. The rearrangement links TRBV3-1 to TRBJ2-3; 11 bases are shared with TRBD2. This CDR3 has 17 residues. Per the germline V gene, CDR1 is LGHDT and CDR2 is YNNKEL (reference sequence). With 5 bases clipped from V and 6 bases from J, the junction kept 13 bases outside the gene matches. As DNA, the CDR3 is TGTGCCAGCAGCGATCGACTGGGTAGCGGGAGGGCCGATACGCAGTATTTT. Amino acid sequence: CASSDRLGSGRADTQYF.

Only a few counts were recorded for this clonotype. The V call is TRBV4-3, the J call TRBJ2-7; 8 nucleotides match TRBD1. Germline V lookup: CDR1 LGHNA, CDR2 YSLEER. V lost 1 base, J lost 2 bases, and 4 bases stayed unmatched. The CDR3 contains 15 residues. The CDR3 here is CASSQVTGGPYEQYF. The CDR3 DNA reads as TGCGCCAGCAGCCAAGTTACAGGGGGACCCTACGAGCAGTACTTC.

This chain links TRBV29-1 with TRBJ2-1, with 10 bases aligning to TRBD2. Trimming removed 7 bases from V and 12 bases from J; junction bases left unmatched: 3. In germline, CDR1 is SQVTM, CDR2 ANQGSEA. The CDR3 contains 10 residues. The CDR3 DNA sequence: TGCAGCGCCCGGACTAGCGGGCAGTTCTTC. Residues: CSARTSGQFF.

The chain recombines TRBV20-1 with TRBJ2-5, with TRBD2 matching over 8 bases. The J segment lost 2 bases and the V segment lost 7 bases, leaving 9 bases of the junction unmatched. Germline CDR1 and CDR2: DFQATT and SNEGSKA (reference sequence). The CDR3 length is 14 residues. DNA for the CDR3: TGCAGTGGCGGGGTAGCGGGACCTCAAGAGACCCAGTACTTC. Translation: CSGGVAGPQETQYF.